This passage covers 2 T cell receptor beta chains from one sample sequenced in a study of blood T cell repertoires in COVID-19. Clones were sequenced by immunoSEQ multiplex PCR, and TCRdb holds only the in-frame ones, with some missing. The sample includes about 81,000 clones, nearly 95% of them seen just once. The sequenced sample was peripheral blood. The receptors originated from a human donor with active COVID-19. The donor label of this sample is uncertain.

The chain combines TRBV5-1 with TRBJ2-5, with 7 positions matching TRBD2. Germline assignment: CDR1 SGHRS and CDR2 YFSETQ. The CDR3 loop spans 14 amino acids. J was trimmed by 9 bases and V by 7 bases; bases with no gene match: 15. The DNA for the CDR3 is TGCGCCAGCGGGCTTAGCGGGTCCCCCGGGGCCCAGTACTTC. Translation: CASGLSGSPGAQYF. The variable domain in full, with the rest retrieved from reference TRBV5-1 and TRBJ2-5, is KAGVTQTPRYLIKTRGQQVTLSCSPISGHRSVSWYQQTPGQGLQFLFEYFSETQRNKGNFPGRFSGRQFSNSRSEMNVSTLELGDSALYLCASGLSGSPGAQYFGPGTRLLVL.

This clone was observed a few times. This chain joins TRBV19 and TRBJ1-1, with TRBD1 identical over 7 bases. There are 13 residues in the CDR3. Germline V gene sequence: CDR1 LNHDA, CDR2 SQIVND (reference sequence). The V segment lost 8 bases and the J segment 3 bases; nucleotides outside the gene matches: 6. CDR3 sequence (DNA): TGTGCCAGTGCTCACAGGGGCGACACTGAAGCTTTCTTT. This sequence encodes CASAHRGDTEAFF.